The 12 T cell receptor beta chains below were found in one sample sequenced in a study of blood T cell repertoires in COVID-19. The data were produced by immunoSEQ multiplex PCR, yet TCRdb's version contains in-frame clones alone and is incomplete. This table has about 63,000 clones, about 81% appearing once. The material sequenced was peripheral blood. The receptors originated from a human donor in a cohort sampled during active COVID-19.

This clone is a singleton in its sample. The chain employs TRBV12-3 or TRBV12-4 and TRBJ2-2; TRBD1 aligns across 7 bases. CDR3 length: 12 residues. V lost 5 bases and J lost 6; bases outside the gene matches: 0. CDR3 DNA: TGTGCCAGCAGTACAGGGGCCGGGGAGCTGTTTTTT. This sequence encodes CASSTGAGELFF.

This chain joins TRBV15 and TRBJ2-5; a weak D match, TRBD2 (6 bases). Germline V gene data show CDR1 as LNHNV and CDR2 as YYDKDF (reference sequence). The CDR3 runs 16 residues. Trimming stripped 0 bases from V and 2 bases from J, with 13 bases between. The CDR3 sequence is CATSREFSGEQETQYF. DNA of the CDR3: TGTGCCACCAGCAGAGAATTTTCGGGAGAGCAAGAGACCCAGTACTTC.

CDR3 DNA sequence: TGTGCCAGCAGGGCCTCAGGCTTCCTGGAAAAACTGTTTTTT. Its translation is CASRASGFLEKLFF. The chain has TRBV6-5 and TRBJ1-4; D is ambiguous. Trimming cost V 6 bases and J 8 bases, with 16 bases left between them. The germline CDR1 and CDR2 sequences are MNHEY and SVGAGI. CDR3 length: 14 residues.

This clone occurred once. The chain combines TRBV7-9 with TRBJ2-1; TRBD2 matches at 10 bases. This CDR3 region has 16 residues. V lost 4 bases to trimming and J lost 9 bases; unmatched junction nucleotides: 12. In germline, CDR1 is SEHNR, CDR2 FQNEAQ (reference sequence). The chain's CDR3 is CASSSKGLAGASEQFF. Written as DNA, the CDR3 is TGTGCCAGCAGCTCCAAAGGCCTAGCGGGAGCGAGTGAGCAGTTCTTC.

The CDR3 here is CASSLILHSAEAEAFF. The CDR3 region has the DNA TGTGCCAGCAGCCTTATCCTCCACTCGGCGGAAGCCGAAGCTTTCTTT. The chain carries TRBV7-2 and TRBJ1-1; no firm D call. The germline V and J ends were trimmed by 5 bases and 8 bases, with 24 bases remaining between them. Germline V gene data show CDR1 as SGHTA and CDR2 as FQGNSA. This CDR3 is 16 amino acids long.

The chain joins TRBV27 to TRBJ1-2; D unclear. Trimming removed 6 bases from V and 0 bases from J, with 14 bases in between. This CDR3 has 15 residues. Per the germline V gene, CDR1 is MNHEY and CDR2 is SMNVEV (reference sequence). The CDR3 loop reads CASRASRVANYGYTF. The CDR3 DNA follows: TGTGCCAGCAGAGCGTCGCGAGTGGCTAACTATGGCTACACCTTC.

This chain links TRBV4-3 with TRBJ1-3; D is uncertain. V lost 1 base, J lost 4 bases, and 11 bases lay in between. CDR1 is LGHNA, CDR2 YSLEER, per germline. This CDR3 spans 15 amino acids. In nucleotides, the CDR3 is TGCGCCAGCAGCCAAGGGGCCCAACGAGGAAACACCATATATTTT. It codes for CASSQGAQRGNTIYF.

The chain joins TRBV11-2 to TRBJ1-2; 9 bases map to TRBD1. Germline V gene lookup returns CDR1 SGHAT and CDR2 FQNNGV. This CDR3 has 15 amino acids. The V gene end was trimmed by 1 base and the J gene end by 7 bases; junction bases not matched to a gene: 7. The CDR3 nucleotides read TGTGCCAGCAGCTTAGGTCGGGACAGGGATGGTGGCTACACCTTC. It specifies CASSLGRDRDGGYTF.

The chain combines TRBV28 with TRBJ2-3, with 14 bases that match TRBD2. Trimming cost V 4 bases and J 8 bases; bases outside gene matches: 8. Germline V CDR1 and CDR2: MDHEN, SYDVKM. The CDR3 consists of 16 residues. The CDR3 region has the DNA TGTGCCAGCAGTTCGGGACTAGCGGGAGATCTAAGTACGCAGTATTTT. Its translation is CASSSGLAGDLSTQYF.

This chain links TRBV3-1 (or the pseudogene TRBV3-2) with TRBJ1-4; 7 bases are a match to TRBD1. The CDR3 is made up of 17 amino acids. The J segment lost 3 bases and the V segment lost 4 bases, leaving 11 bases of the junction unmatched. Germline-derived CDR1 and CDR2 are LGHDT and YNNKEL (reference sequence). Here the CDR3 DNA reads TGTGCCAGCAGCCCCAGGAGTAGGGGGCGGTCTAATGAAAAACTGTTTTTT. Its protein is CASSPRSRGRSNEKLFF.

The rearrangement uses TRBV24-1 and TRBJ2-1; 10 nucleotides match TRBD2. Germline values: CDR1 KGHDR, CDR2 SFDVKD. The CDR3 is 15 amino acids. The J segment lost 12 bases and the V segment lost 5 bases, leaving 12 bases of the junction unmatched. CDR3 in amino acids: CATSVASGSWLRQFF. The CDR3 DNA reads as TGTGCCACCAGTGTGGCTAGCGGGAGCTGGCTTCGGCAGTTCTTC.

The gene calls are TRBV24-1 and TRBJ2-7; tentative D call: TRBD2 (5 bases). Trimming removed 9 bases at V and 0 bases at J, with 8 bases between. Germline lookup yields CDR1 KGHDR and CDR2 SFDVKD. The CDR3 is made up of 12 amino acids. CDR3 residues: CATSAGSYEQYF. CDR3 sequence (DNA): TGTGCCACCTCGGCGGGCTCCTACGAGCAGTACTTC.